This T cell receptor beta chain comes out of a study of T cell responses to AZD1222 COVID-19 vaccine. This CDR3 is built from 17 residues. Germline values: CDR1 SEHNR, CDR2 FQNEAQ (reference sequence). V was trimmed by 1 base and J by 5 bases, leaving 20 bases between them. Clones were read by immunoSEQ multiplex PCR, and TCRdb kept only the in-frame ones, dropping some. The sample includes more than 150,000 clones, 90% of them seen just once. Sequences were derived from peripheral blood, sampled on day 0 of AZD1222 vaccination. This receptor was identified in an adult in good health. The chain joins TRBV7-9 to TRBJ1-2; maybe TRBD1 (5 bases). For the CDR3, the DNA is TGTGCCAGCAGCTTAGTATCAGGACACTGGTTCTTGTATGGCTACACCTTC. It translates to CASSLVSGHWFLYGYTF.